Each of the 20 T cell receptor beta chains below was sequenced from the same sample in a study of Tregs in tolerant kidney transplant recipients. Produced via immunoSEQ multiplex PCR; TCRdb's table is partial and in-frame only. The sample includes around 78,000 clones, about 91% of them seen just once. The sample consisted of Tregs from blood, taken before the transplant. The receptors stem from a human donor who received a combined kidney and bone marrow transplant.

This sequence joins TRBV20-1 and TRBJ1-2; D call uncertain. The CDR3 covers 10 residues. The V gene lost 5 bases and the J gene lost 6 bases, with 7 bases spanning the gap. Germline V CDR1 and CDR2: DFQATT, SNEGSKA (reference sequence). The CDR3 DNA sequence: TGCAGTGCTTACAGTGATGGCTACACCTTC. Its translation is CSAYSDGYTF.

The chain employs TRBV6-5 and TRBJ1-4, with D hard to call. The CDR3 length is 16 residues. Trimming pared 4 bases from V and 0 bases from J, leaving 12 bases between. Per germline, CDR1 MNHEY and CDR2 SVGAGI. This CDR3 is CASSFQATTTNEKLFF. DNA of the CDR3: TGTGCCAGCAGTTTTCAGGCTACGACAACTAATGAAAAACTGTTTTTT.

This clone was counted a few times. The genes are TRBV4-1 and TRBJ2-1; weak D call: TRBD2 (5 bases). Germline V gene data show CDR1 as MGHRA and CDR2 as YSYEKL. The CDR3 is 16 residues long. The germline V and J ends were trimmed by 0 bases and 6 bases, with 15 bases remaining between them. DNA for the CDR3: TGCGCCAGCAGCCAAGATCTTGGGCGGGCTCTCAATGAGCAGTTCTTC. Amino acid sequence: CASSQDLGRALNEQFF.

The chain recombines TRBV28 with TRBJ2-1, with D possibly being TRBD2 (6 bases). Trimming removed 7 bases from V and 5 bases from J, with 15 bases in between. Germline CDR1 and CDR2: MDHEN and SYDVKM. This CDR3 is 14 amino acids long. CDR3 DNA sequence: TGTGCCAGCATGGGCGGGACTGCCCACAATGAGCAGTTCTTC. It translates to CASMGGTAHNEQFF.

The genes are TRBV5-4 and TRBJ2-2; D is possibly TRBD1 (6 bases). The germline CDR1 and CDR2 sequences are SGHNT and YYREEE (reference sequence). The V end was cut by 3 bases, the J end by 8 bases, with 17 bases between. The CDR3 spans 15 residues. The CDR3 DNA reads TGTGCCAGCAGCTGGGCGCAGGGGCGCTCGGGGGAGCTGTTTTTT. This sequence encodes CASSWAQGRSGELFF.

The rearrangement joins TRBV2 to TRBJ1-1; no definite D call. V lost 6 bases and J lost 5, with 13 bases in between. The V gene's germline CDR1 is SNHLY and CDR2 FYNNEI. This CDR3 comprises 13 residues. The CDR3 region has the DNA TGTGCCAGCAGGAAAGAGTTAGGAACTGAAGCTTTCTTT. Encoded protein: CASRKELGTEAFF.

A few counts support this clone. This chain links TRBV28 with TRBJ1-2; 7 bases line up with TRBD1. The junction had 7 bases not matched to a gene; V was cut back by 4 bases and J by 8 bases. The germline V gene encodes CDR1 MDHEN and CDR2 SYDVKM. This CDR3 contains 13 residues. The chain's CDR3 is CASSSTGDFGYTF. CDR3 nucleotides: TGTGCCAGCAGTTCAACAGGGGATTTCGGCTACACCTTC.

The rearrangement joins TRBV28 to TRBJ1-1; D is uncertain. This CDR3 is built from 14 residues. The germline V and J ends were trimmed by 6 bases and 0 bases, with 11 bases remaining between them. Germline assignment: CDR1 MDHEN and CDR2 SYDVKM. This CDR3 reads CASRVQSLNTEAFF. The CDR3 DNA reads TGTGCCAGCAGGGTACAGAGTTTGAACACTGAAGCTTTCTTT.

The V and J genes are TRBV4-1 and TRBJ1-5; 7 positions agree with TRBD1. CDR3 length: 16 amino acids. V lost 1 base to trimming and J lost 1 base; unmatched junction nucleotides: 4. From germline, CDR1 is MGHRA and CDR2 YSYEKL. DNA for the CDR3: TGCGCCAGCAGCCAAGTTACAGGGGTCAGCAATCAGCCCCAGCATTTT. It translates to CASSQVTGVSNQPQHF.

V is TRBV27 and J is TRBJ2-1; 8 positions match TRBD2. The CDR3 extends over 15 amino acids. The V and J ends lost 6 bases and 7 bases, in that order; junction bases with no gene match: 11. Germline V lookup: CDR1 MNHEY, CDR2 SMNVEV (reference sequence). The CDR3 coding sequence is TGTGCCAGCAGCCAGAGAGGACTAGCTGGGAATGAGCAGTTCTTC. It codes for CASSQRGLAGNEQFF.

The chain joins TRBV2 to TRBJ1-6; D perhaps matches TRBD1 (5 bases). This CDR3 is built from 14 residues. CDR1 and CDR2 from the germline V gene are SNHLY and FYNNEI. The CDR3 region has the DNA TGTGCTAGGGGCGGTAGCACCTATAATTCACCCCTCCACTTT. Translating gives CARGGSTYNSPLHF.

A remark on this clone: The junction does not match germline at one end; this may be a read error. CDR3 DNA: TGTGCCAGCAGTGACTCAGGGGTGTTGAACACTGAAGCTTTCTTT. Translating gives CASSDSGVLNTEAFF. The V gene is TRBV6-5, the J gene TRBJ1-1; the D gene is possibly TRBD1 (6 bases). The CDR3 has 15 amino acids. Germline CDR1 is MNHEY and CDR2 is SVGAGI.

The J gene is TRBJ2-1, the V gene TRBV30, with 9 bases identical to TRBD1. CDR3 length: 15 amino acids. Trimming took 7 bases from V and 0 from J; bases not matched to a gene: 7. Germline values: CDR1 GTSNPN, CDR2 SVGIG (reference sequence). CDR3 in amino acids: CASRATGGSYNEQFF. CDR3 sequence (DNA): TGTGCCTCCAGGGCGACAGGGGGCTCCTACAATGAGCAGTTCTTC.

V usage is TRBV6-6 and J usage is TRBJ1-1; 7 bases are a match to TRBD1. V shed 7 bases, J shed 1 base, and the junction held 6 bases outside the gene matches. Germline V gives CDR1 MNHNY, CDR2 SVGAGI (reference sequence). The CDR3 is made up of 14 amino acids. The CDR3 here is CASTRDRPNTEAFF. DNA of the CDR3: TGTGCCAGCACCCGGGACAGACCGAACACTGAAGCTTTCTTT.

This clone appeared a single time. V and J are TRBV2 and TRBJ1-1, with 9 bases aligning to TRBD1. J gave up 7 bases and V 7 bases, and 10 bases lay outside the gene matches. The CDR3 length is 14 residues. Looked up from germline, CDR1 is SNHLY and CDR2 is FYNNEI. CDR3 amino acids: CASKNRGLWNEAFF. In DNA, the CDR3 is TGTGCCAGCAAAAACAGGGGGCTATGGAATGAAGCTTTCTTT.

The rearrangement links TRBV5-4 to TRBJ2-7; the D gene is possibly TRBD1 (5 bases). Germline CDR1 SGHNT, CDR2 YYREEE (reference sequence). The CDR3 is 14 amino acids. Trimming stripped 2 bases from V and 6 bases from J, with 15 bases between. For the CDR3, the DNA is TGTGCCAGCAGCTTTTCATCAGGGATCGGCGAGCAGTACTTC. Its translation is CASSFSSGIGEQYF. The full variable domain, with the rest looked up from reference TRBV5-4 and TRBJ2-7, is ETGVTQSPTHLIKTRGQQVTLRCSSQSGHNTVSWYQQALGQGPQFIFQYYREEENGRGNFPPRFSGLQFPNYSSELNVNALELDDSALYLCASSFSSGIGEQYFGPGTRLTVT.

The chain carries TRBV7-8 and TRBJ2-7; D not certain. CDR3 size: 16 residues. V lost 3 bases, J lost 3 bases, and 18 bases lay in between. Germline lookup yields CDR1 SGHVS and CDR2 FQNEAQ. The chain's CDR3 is CASSLKENSIIYEQYF. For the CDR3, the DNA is TGTGCCAGCAGCTTGAAGGAGAACAGCATTATCTACGAGCAGTACTTC.

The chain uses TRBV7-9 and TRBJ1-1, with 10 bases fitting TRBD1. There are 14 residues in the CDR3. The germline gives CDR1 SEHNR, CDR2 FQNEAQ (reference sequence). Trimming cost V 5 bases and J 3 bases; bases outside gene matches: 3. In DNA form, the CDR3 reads TGTGCCAGCAGCCGGGGGACAGGGGACACTGAAGCTTTCTTT. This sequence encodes CASSRGTGDTEAFF.

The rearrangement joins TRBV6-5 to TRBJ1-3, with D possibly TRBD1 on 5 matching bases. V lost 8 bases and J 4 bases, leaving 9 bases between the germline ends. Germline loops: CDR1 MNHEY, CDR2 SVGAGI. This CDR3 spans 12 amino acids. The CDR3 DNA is TGTGCCAGCTTGGGGCTCGGAAACACCATATATTTT. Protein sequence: CASLGLGNTIYF.

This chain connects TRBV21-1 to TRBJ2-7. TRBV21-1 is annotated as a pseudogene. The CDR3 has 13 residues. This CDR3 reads CASSKRSDYEQYF. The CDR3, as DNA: TGTGCCAGCAGCAAACGGTCAGACTACGAGCAGTACTTC.